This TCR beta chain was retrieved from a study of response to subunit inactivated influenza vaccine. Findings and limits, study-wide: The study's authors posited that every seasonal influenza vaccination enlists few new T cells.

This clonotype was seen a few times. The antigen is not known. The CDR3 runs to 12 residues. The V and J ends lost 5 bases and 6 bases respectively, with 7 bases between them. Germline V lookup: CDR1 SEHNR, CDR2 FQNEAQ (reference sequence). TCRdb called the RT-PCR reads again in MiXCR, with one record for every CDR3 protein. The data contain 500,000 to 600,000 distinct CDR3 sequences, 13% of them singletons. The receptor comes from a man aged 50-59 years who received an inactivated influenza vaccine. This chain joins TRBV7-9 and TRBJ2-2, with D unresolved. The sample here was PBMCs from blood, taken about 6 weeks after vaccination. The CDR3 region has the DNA TGTGCCAGCAGCGAAATTTCCGGGGAGCTGTTTTTT. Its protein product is CASSEISGELFF.